This is a list of T cell receptor beta chains from one sample in a study of T cells in Graves' hyperthyroidism and ophthalmopathy. TCRdb re-called the multiplex PCR reads through MiXCR, storing one row per CDR3 protein. The sample contains around 700,000 distinct CDR3 sequences, around 20% of which appear only once. Sequenced sample: blood. The receptors stem from a woman aged 50 to 60 with Graves' hyperthyroidism that later progressed to Graves' ophthalmopathy. Each CDR3 is given with its conserved first and last residue.

j_call v_call cdr3_aa
TRBJ2-1 TRBV7-3 CASSYGGASYNEQFF
TRBJ2-5 TRBV12-3/TRBV12-4 CASSLWRGQGAQETQYF
TRBJ2-1 TRBV10-3 CATFPGQGENEQFF
TRBJ1-1 TRBV16 CASSQEQVPPNTEAFF
TRBJ2-3 TRBV11-2 CASSLRARGRADTQYF
TRBJ2-1 TRBV12-5 CASGLVLAGARWEQFF
TRBJ1-5 TRBV6-2/TRBV6-3 CASSSHRDIRLGQPQHF
TRBJ2-7 TRBV12-3/TRBV12-4 CASSFWVSAASSSYEQYF
TRBJ1-1 TRBV10-1 CASSPWSGQEAFF
TRBJ1-6 TRBV2 CASSLRRTSGTRNSPLHF
TRBJ1-1 TRBV2 CASREGTTEAFF
TRBJ1-5 TRBV7-8 CASSSGQGAQPQHF
TRBJ1-6 TRBV9 CASTGYEGPEGASPLHF
TRBJ2-7 TRBV7-9 CASSLPGAYEQYF
TRBJ1-1 TRBV12-3/TRBV12-4 CASSPTLGRTEAFF
TRBJ2-7 TRBV6-1 CASSPASGGFYKQYF
TRBJ2-2 TRBV30 CAWSGLAGAGTGELFF